The 20 T cell receptor beta chains below come from one sample, sequenced in a study of blood T cell repertoires in COVID-19 (dated by TCRdb to between 2020 and 2021). Library preparation was by the immunoSEQ multiplex PCR assay. TCRdb retrieved this table from immuneACCESS and kept in-frame rearrangements only. Not all clones are present; in checked studies, unresolved V genes account for under half, and no reason is known for the remainder. Recorded for this sample are more than 90,000 clones; about 91% of them occurred a single time. The ten largest clonotypes hold roughly 17% of the sample. Sequencing was done on a sample of peripheral blood. These receptors were taken from a man aged 50 or older with acute or convalescent COVID-19.

This chain links TRBV12-3 or TRBV12-4 with TRBJ1-2; D is uncertain. The CDR3 loop spans 13 amino acids. V lost 6 bases to trimming and J lost 4 bases, with 12 bases between them. The CDR3 nucleotides are TGTGCCAGCAGCCACCAACGAGGCTATGGCTACACCTTC. Amino acid sequence: CASSHQRGYGYTF.

V gene TRBV27 combines with J gene TRBJ2-7; 7 nucleotides match TRBD2. The CDR3 is made up of 14 amino acids. V shed 5 bases, J shed 4 bases, and the junction held 8 bases outside the gene matches. CDR1 and CDR2 (germline): MNHEY, SMNVEV (reference sequence). CDR3 DNA: TGTGCCAGCAGTCCCTCCTGGGGGGGTTACGAGCAGTACTTC. As protein: CASSPSWGGYEQYF.

The V and J genes are TRBV2 and TRBJ1-5; no reliable D call. CDR3 length: 14 amino acids. V lost 6 bases, J lost 0 bases, and 9 bases lay in between. Germline V gene data show CDR1 as SNHLY and CDR2 as FYNNEI. The CDR3 spells CASSETYSNQPQHF. CDR3 nucleotide sequence: TGTGCCAGCAGCGAGACATATAGCAATCAGCCCCAGCATTTT.

J is TRBJ1-2 and V is TRBV3-1 (or the pseudogene TRBV3-2); D might be TRBD1 (6 bases). In germline, CDR1 is LGHDT, CDR2 YNNKEL (reference sequence). This CDR3 contains 16 residues. V was cut by 4 bases and J by 5 bases, with 20 bases left in between. The CDR3 sequence: CASSLDRSLNMYGYTF. The CDR3 coding sequence is TGTGCCAGCAGCCTAGACAGGTCCCTAAATATGTATGGCTACACCTTC.

The chain recombines TRBV7-2 with TRBJ2-2; 7 bases line up with TRBD2. CDR3 length equals 13 residues. V lost 5 bases and J lost 5; bases outside the gene matches: 2. Germline CDR1 reads SGHTA; CDR2 reads FQGNSA. This chain's CDR3 is CASSRGVTGELFF. The CDR3 nucleotides read TGTGCCAGCAGCCGGGGGGTTACCGGGGAGCTGTTTTTT.

This chain joins TRBV7-2 and TRBJ1-6; 7 bases fit TRBD1. The trim removed 2 bases at V and 10 bases at J, leaving 5 bases unmatched. The CDR3 contains 14 residues. Per the germline V gene, CDR1 is SGHTA and CDR2 is FQGNSA. The CDR3 DNA reads as TGTGCCAGCAGCTTACAGGGGGTTCGATCACCCCTCCACTTT. This gives the protein CASSLQGVRSPLHF.

The chain links TRBV2 to TRBJ1-4, with 8 bases that match TRBD1. After removal of 7 bases from V and 5 bases from J, the junction contained 6 bases not matched to a gene. Looked up from germline, CDR1 is SNHLY and CDR2 is FYNNEI. The CDR3 has 14 amino acids. The CDR3 nucleotides read TGTGCCAGCATCCGGGGGGACAGGAATGAAAAACTGTTTTTT. Amino acids: CASIRGDRNEKLFF.

This rearrangement joins TRBV6-2 or TRBV6-3 to TRBJ2-1, with 9 bases identical to TRBD1. This CDR3 comprises 17 residues. Germline V lookup: CDR1 MNHEY, CDR2 SVGEGT. V was pared by 5 bases and J by 0 bases, with 8 bases of the junction left unmatched. The DNA for the CDR3 is TGTGCCAGCAGTACCAGGGACAGGGCCAGCTCCTACAATGAGCAGTTCTTC. Protein product: CASSTRDRASSYNEQFF.

CDR3 region: CASSFSGGDEKLFF. The CDR3 DNA reads TGTGCCAGCAGCTTTTCAGGGGGCGACGAAAAACTGTTTTTT. The genes are TRBV5-5 and TRBJ1-4, with 8 bases that match TRBD1. V was pared by 2 bases and J by 8 bases, with 5 bases of the junction left unmatched. Germline-derived CDR1 and CDR2 are SGHKS and YYEKEE (reference sequence). This CDR3 is 14 amino acids long. Combining the CDR3 with reference TRBV5-5 and TRBJ1-4 gives the whole variable domain DAGVTQSPTHLIKTRGQQVTLRCSPISGHKSVSWYQQVLGQGPQFIFQYYEKEERGRGNFPDRFSARQFPNYSSELNVNALLLGDSALYLCASSFSGGDEKLFFGSGTQLSVL.

The chain uses TRBV19 and TRBJ1-1; 10 nucleotides align to TRBD1. The CDR3 loop spans 14 amino acids. Germline V gene sequence: CDR1 LNHDA, CDR2 SQIVND (reference sequence). The ends lost 5 bases at V and 4 bases at J; junction bases unmatched: 4. DNA for the CDR3: TGTGCCAGTAGTGTCGACAGGGGGCTCACTGAAGCTTTCTTT. The encoded protein is CASSVDRGLTEAFF.

This chain joins TRBV9 and TRBJ2-1, with 8 nucleotides matching TRBD2. The CDR3 is 17 residues long. V trimming: 4 bases; J trimming: 3 bases; junction bases outside the gene matches: 12. Germline assignment: CDR1 SGDLS and CDR2 YYNGEE. The chain's CDR3 is CASSNPGLGMGYNEQFF. CDR3 sequence (DNA): TGTGCCAGCAGCAATCCGGGACTAGGAATGGGCTACAATGAGCAGTTCTTC.

V usage is TRBV6-1 and J usage is TRBJ2-5, with 8 bases lining up with TRBD1. V lost 3 bases, J lost 1 base, and 4 bases stayed unmatched. Germline CDR1 reads MNHNS; CDR2 reads SASEGT. The CDR3 totals 15 residues. In DNA form, the CDR3 reads TGTGCCAGCAGTGAGGGACAGGTCCGCCAAGAGACCCAGTACTTC. Protein: CASSEGQVRQETQYF.

The chain combines TRBV27 with TRBJ1-2; D is unresolved. Trimming shortened V by 0 bases and J by 4 bases, and 15 bases separated the two germline ends. In germline, CDR1 is MNHEY, CDR2 SMNVEV (reference sequence). The CDR3 is 16 amino acids. This CDR3 is CASSLSYSERGYGYTF. CDR3 sequence (DNA): TGTGCCAGCAGTTTATCGTATTCGGAGCGGGGCTATGGCTACACCTTC.

V and J are TRBV5-4 and TRBJ2-1; the D gene is possibly TRBD2 (5 bases). The CDR3 covers 15 residues. The V and J ends lost 0 bases and 2 bases respectively, with 9 bases between them. Germline V gives CDR1 SGHNT, CDR2 YYREEE (reference sequence). CDR3 sequence reads: CASSLGGGPYNEQFF. The CDR3 DNA follows: TGTGCCAGCAGCTTGGGAGGCGGGCCCTACAATGAGCAGTTCTTC.

V gene TRBV28 combines with J gene TRBJ2-7; 10 bases map to TRBD2. Trimming removed 6 bases from V and 1 base from J; junction bases left unmatched: 3. CDR3 size: 14 residues. The germline V gene has CDR1 MDHEN and CDR2 SYDVKM. CDR3 amino acids: CASSPGLASYEQYF. DNA of the CDR3: TGTGCCAGCAGCCCGGGACTAGCGTCCTACGAGCAGTACTTC.

The CDR3 sequence is CASNARQGGGTEAFF. CDR3 in DNA: TGTGCCAGCAACGCTAGACAGGGGGGAGGCACTGAAGCTTTCTTT. This chain joins TRBV6-5 and TRBJ1-1; 9 nucleotides agree with TRBD1. Trimming removed 7 bases from V and 4 bases from J; junction bases left unmatched: 10. Germline-derived CDR1 and CDR2 are MNHEY and SVGAGI. CDR3 length: 15 residues.

The chain uses TRBV5-1 and TRBJ1-1, with 7 nucleotides matching TRBD1. This CDR3 comprises 15 residues. Trimming cost V 4 bases and J 4 bases; bases outside gene matches: 10. Germline values: CDR1 SGHRS, CDR2 YFSETQ. CDR3 sequence (DNA): TGCGCCAGCAGCCCCGACAGGGTTGGGGGCACTGAAGCTTTCTTT. Translating gives CASSPDRVGGTEAFF.

The chain recombines TRBV7-9 with TRBJ1-3, with 7 bases that match TRBD1. Germline lookup yields CDR1 SEHNR and CDR2 FQNEAQ (reference sequence). The trim removed 10 bases at V and 0 bases at J, leaving 6 bases unmatched. This CDR3 has 14 amino acids. The CDR3 bases are TGTGCCAAAGAAGGGGGCATCTCTGGAAACACCATATATTTT. Its translation: CAKEGGISGNTIYF.

The J gene is TRBJ2-1, the V gene TRBV15; 8 bases are shared with TRBD1. The CDR3 covers 14 residues. The junction had 7 bases not matched to a gene; V was cut back by 3 bases and J by 9 bases. Germline loops: CDR1 LNHNV, CDR2 YYDKDF (reference sequence). CDR3 sequence reads: CATSSRLTGAEQFF. The DNA for the CDR3 is TGTGCCACCAGCAGCAGACTGACAGGGGCTGAGCAGTTCTTC.

CDR3 sequence: CASSPRGTGNTIYF. The CDR3 DNA reads as TGTGCCAGCAGTCCCAGGGGAACTGGAAACACCATATATTTT. This chain links TRBV6-5 with TRBJ1-3, with D tentatively TRBD1 (6 bases). The CDR3 runs 14 residues. Germline V lookup: CDR1 MNHEY, CDR2 SVGAGI. The germline V and J ends were trimmed by 5 bases and 2 bases, with 10 bases remaining between them.